Following are 30 T cell receptor beta chains from one sample sequenced in a study of response to subunit inactivated influenza vaccine. TCRdb re-called the RT-PCR reads with MiXCR, one entry per CDR3 protein. The table shows hundreds of thousands of distinct CDR3 sequences, with more than 11% occurring only once. This specimen consisted of PBMCs from blood, obtained 14 days before vaccination. The receptor source for this set is a man aged 50 to 59 who received an inactivated influenza vaccine.

This clonotype was observed a few times. This CDR3 reads CASSRTRLAGELFF. CDR3 bases: TGTGCCAGCAGTAGGACTAGATTAGCCGGGGAGCTGTTTTTT. The chain employs TRBV28 and TRBJ2-2; the match to TRBD2 covers 7 bases. V shed 5 bases, J shed 6 bases, and the junction held 6 bases outside the gene matches. The germline V gene has CDR1 MDHEN and CDR2 SYDVKM. The CDR3 runs to 14 residues.

V usage is TRBV11-2 and J usage is TRBJ2-2; the D gene is possibly TRBD1 (5 bases). The CDR3 length is 14 residues. The germline V gene encodes CDR1 SGHAT and CDR2 FQNNGV. Trimming pared 3 bases from V and 6 bases from J, leaving 11 bases between. DNA for the CDR3: TGTGCCAGCAGCTTTATTACAGGACCCGGGGAGCTGTTTTTT. It codes for CASSFITGPGELFF.

This clonotype has a count of ten or more. The chain combines TRBV4-2 with TRBJ2-2; 10 bases map to TRBD1. Germline-derived CDR1 and CDR2 are LGHNA and YNFKEQ. V shed 0 bases and J 3 bases; nucleotides not matched to a gene: 1. The CDR3 consists of 16 residues. The CDR3 protein is CASSQEGQGYTGELFF. The DNA of the CDR3 is TGTGCCAGCAGCCAAGAGGGACAGGGGTACACCGGGGAGCTGTTTTTT.

This clonotype was observed a few times. The DNA for the CDR3 is TGCAGTGCTAGACAGGGGGGGAGCGGCACTGAAGCTTTCTTT. It is translated as CSARQGGSGTEAFF. The gene calls are TRBV20-1 and TRBJ1-1; 7 bases match TRBD1. This CDR3 is built from 14 residues. Trimming cost V 2 bases and J 4 bases; bases outside gene matches: 7. Germline CDR1 reads DFQATT; CDR2 reads SNEGSKA (reference sequence).

The chain couples TRBV7-2 to TRBJ2-1; 7 nucleotides align to TRBD1. The germline V gene has CDR1 SGHTA and CDR2 FQGNSA. The CDR3 loop spans 14 amino acids. Trimming cost V 7 bases and J 0 bases; bases outside gene matches: 3. The CDR3 DNA reads as TGTGCCAGCAAGGACAGGAACTCCTACAATGAGCAGTTCTTC. As protein: CASKDRNSYNEQFF.

This chain joins TRBV7-3 and TRBJ2-1; 12 positions agree with TRBD2. V shed 7 bases and J 0 bases; nucleotides not matched to a gene: 13. The CDR3 is 19 amino acids. Germline CDR1 reads SGHTA; CDR2 reads FQGTGA. The CDR3 region is CASNILAGGLLSSYNEQFF. The CDR3 DNA reads as TGTGCCAGCAACATACTAGCGGGGGGCCTCCTGAGCTCCTACAATGAGCAGTTCTTC.

The rearrangement links TRBV5-1 to TRBJ2-5; 8 bases map to TRBD1. Trimming removed 0 bases from V and 5 bases from J; junction bases left unmatched: 6. Germline-derived CDR1 and CDR2 are SGHRS and YFSETQ. This CDR3 is 15 amino acids long. CDR3 loop: CASSLGQGQSETQYF. The CDR3 nucleotides read TGCGCCAGCAGCTTGGGACAGGGGCAATCGGAGACCCAGTACTTC.

The chain joins TRBV10-3 to TRBJ2-7; the D gene is possibly TRBD1 (5 bases). The length of the CDR3 is 14 residues. CDR1 and CDR2 (germline): ENHRY, SYGVKD. Trimming left V 0 bases short and J 0 bases short, with 6 bases between. CDR3: CAISESGASYEQYF. In DNA, the CDR3 is TGTGCCATCAGTGAGTCAGGGGCCTCCTACGAGCAGTACTTC.

The table lists this clonotype with many counts. The chain couples TRBV2 to TRBJ2-3, with D perhaps being TRBD1 or TRBD2 (5 bases each). Trimming pared 5 bases from V and 1 base from J, leaving 16 bases between. Germline V gene data show CDR1 as SNHLY and CDR2 as FYNNEI. This CDR3 contains 16 residues. The CDR3 DNA reads TGTGCCAGCAGTCCACCCACCGGGACGCGCACAGATACGCAGTATTTT. This encodes CASSPPTGTRTDTQYF. The full variable domain, in which reference TRBV2 and TRBJ2-3 provide the parts outside the CDR3, is EPEVTQTPSHQVTQMGQEVILRCVPISNHLYFYWYRQILGQKVEFLVSFYNNEISEKSEIFDDQFSVERPDGSNFTLKIRSTKLEDSAMYFCASSPPTGTRTDTQYFGPGTRLTVL.

This clonotype was seen only a few times. This chain connects TRBV5-1 to TRBJ2-7; D uncertain. Trimming removed 4 bases from V and 0 bases from J, with 11 bases in between. CDR3 length: 14 amino acids. Germline V gives CDR1 SGHRS, CDR2 YFSETQ. CDR3 loop: CASSQKGSSYEQYF. CDR3 nucleotide sequence: TGCGCCAGCAGCCAGAAAGGAAGCTCCTACGAGCAGTACTTC.

In its sample, this clonotype was seen a few times. CDR3 DNA: TGTGCCAGCAAAAGGGGTGCAACTAATGAAAAACTGTTTTTT. Its protein is CASKRGATNEKLFF. V is TRBV7-8 and J is TRBJ1-4; D perhaps matches TRBD1 (5 bases). Germline V CDR1 and CDR2: SGHVS, FQNEAQ. Trimming stripped 7 bases from V and 0 bases from J, with 9 bases between. The CDR3 loop spans 14 amino acids.

This clonotype was picked up many times. Written as DNA, the CDR3 is TGCGCCAGCAGCCTATATTTCACAGATACGCAGTATTTT. Its protein is CASSLYFTDTQYF. V gene TRBV5-1 combines with J gene TRBJ2-3; D remains ambiguous. The germline gives CDR1 SGHRS, CDR2 YFSETQ. V was shortened by 4 bases and J by 2 bases, with 8 bases between the two germline ends. The CDR3 spans 13 residues.

This clonotype was seen only a few times. The V gene is TRBV6-1, the J gene TRBJ2-7, with a weak D call TRBD2 (5 bases). The germline V and J ends were trimmed by 6 bases and 7 bases, with 22 bases remaining between them. Germline values: CDR1 MNHNS, CDR2 SASEGT. The CDR3 loop spans 15 amino acids. CDR3 in DNA: TGTGCCAGCAGATCCATTCGTGGGAGTTCTAGGGAGCAGTACTTC. This translates into CASRSIRGSSREQYF.

The chain carries TRBV7-9 and TRBJ2-2, with 9 nucleotides matching TRBD2. V dropped 3 bases and J dropped 6; count of bases not matched to a gene: 8. Germline CDR1 reads SEHNR; CDR2 reads FQNEAQ (reference sequence). The CDR3 has 16 residues. The CDR3 coding sequence is TGTGCCAGCAGCTTGGGTAGCGGGAGTAAGTCCGGGGAGCTGTTTTTT. It translates to CASSLGSGSKSGELFF.

The chain joins TRBV6-1 to TRBJ1-5; D gene ambiguous. This CDR3 has 14 residues. V was shortened by 6 bases and J by 3 bases, with 12 bases between the two germline ends. Germline V gene sequence: CDR1 MNHNS, CDR2 SASEGT. The CDR3 region is CASRLDGTNQPQHF. CDR3 sequence (DNA): TGTGCCAGCAGGTTGGACGGTACCAATCAGCCCCAGCATTTT.

This clonotype showed up just a few times. V is TRBV11-2 and J is TRBJ1-6; the D is unclear. This CDR3 spans 13 amino acids. The ends were cut back, 2 bases at V and 11 bases at J, with 10 bases in the middle. Germline CDR1 and CDR2: SGHAT and FQNNGV. The CDR3 DNA sequence: TGTGCCAGCAGCTTATACTTCCTGGCACCCCTCCACTTT. It yields the protein CASSLYFLAPLHF. Looking up the rest from reference TRBV11-2 and TRBJ1-6 gives the full variable domain: EAGVAQSPRYKIIEKRQSVAFWCNPISGHATLYWYQQILGQGPKLLIQFQNNGVVDDSQLPKDRFSAERLKGVDSTLKIQPAKLEDSAVYLCASSLYFLAPLHFGNGTRLTVT.

This clonotype was seen a few times. The chain uses TRBV27 and TRBJ1-1; D gene ambiguous. The CDR3 is 14 amino acids. Germline V CDR1 and CDR2: MNHEY, SMNVEV (reference sequence). V dropped 3 bases and J dropped 1 base, with 9 bases sitting between them. The CDR3 nucleotides read TGTGCCAGCAGTTTGGTGTTGGGGAACACTGAAGCTTTCTTT. Its protein is CASSLVLGNTEAFF.

Ten or more counts support this clonotype. The rearrangement uses TRBV6-1 and TRBJ2-1; a weak D match, TRBD1 (5 bases). There are 13 residues in the CDR3. Germline V CDR1 and CDR2: MNHNS, SASEGT. The V end was cut by 6 bases, the J end by 6 bases, with 12 bases between. The CDR3, as DNA: TGTGCCAGCAGCGCAGGGAAATTCAATGAGCAGTTCTTC. Protein product: CASSAGKFNEQFF.

This clonotype has only a few counts. The genes are TRBV6-5 and TRBJ2-1; possibly TRBD2 for D (5 bases). In germline, CDR1 is MNHEY, CDR2 SVGAGI. Trimming left V 0 bases short and J 0 bases short, with 18 bases between. This CDR3 region has 19 residues. The DNA for the CDR3 is TGTGCCAGCAGTTACTCGGGCCGTGGACTCTCCAGCTCCTACAATGAGCAGTTCTTC. It codes for CASSYSGRGLSSSYNEQFF.

The chain uses TRBV27 and TRBJ2-1; perhaps TRBD1 as D (5 bases). This CDR3 contains 12 residues. Germline V gene sequence: CDR1 MNHEY, CDR2 SMNVEV (reference sequence). V was pared by 5 bases and J by 9 bases, with 11 bases between. The CDR3 bases are TGTGCCAGCAGTCATCCAGGGTTTGAGCAGTTCTTC. It translates to CASSHPGFEQFF.

This clonotype was detected a few times. The chain carries TRBV7-8 and TRBJ2-3; a weak D match, TRBD2 (5 bases). Germline V gives CDR1 SGHVS, CDR2 FQNEAQ. Trimming removed 7 bases from V and 5 bases from J, with 16 bases in between. This CDR3 contains 14 residues. CDR3 amino acids: CASTPRRVGDTQYF. Here the CDR3 DNA reads TGTGCCAGCACCCCCCGGCGGGTGGGAGATACGCAGTATTTT.

The chain employs TRBV9 and TRBJ2-1; no definite D call. Trimming removed 3 bases from V and 8 bases from J, with 12 bases in between. The germline V gene encodes CDR1 SGDLS and CDR2 YYNGEE. This CDR3 is built from 13 residues. The CDR3: CASSGYRVDEQFF. The CDR3 nucleotides are TGTGCCAGCAGCGGGTATCGTGTGGATGAGCAGTTCTTC.

The sample holds a few counts of this clonotype. The rearrangement links TRBV5-1 to TRBJ2-7; 7 bases are a match to TRBD1. The V gene's germline CDR1 is SGHRS and CDR2 YFSETQ. CDR3 length equals 13 residues. Losses at the gene ends were 4 bases for V and 3 bases for J; bases not matched to a gene: 4. CDR3 DNA: TGCGCCAGCAGCGAGACAGGGATCTACGAGCAGTACTTC. Translation: CASSETGIYEQYF.

This clonotype has a handful of counts. The chain combines TRBV5-8 with TRBJ2-7; D unclear. V lost 0 bases and J lost 2, with 12 bases in between. The CDR3 runs to 15 residues. Germline V CDR1 and CDR2: SGHTS, YDEGEE. The CDR3 DNA reads as TGTGCCAGCAGCTTGGCTCTGGACCTACCCTACGAGCAGTACTTC. It specifies CASSLALDLPYEQYF.

The V gene is TRBV9, the J gene TRBJ1-1, with D perhaps TRBD1 (5 bases). The CDR3 has 15 residues. Trimming stripped 0 bases from V and 4 bases from J, with 13 bases between. The germline V gene encodes CDR1 SGDLS and CDR2 YYNGEE. In nucleotides, the CDR3 is TGTGCCAGCAGCGTAGGAAGGGGTCCAGGCACTGAAGCTTTCTTT. Its translation: CASSVGRGPGTEAFF.

The V and J genes are TRBV29-1 and TRBJ2-1; the D gene could be TRBD1 or TRBD2 (5 bases each). CDR3 size: 16 residues. Germline V gene sequence: CDR1 SQVTM, CDR2 ANQGSEA. Deletions cut 1 base from V and 1 base from J, with 14 bases between. The CDR3: CSVEGVGTGSYNEQFF. In nucleotides, the CDR3 is TGCAGCGTTGAAGGGGTTGGGACGGGATCCTACAATGAGCAGTTCTTC.

The CDR3 loop is CSARGNRENYEKLFF. The CDR3 bases are TGCAGTGCTAGGGGAAACAGGGAGAATTATGAAAAACTGTTTTTT. J is TRBJ1-4 and V is TRBV20-1, with D perhaps matching TRBD1 (6 bases). Trimming pared 3 bases from V and 6 bases from J, leaving 17 bases between. The CDR3 covers 15 residues. Germline CDR1 DFQATT, CDR2 SNEGSKA (reference sequence).

This clonotype appeared a few times. The CDR3 loop reads CASSHMRQGRYSNQPQHF. CDR3 DNA sequence: TGTGCCAGCAGCCATATGCGGCAGGGCCGTTATAGCAATCAGCCCCAGCATTTT. The rearrangement joins TRBV6-1 to TRBJ1-5, with D perhaps matching TRBD1 (5 bases). V was pared by 6 bases and J by 0 bases, with 21 bases between. This CDR3 contains 18 residues. The germline gives CDR1 MNHNS, CDR2 SASEGT.

This clonotype was counted many times. J is TRBJ1-1 and V is TRBV10-3; 7 nucleotides match TRBD1. V dropped 8 bases and J dropped 2; count of bases not matched to a gene: 5. CDR1 is ENHRY and CDR2 is SYGVKD in the germline V gene. This CDR3 contains 13 residues. The chain's CDR3 is CAIRDRENTEAFF. CDR3 DNA sequence: TGTGCCATCCGAGACAGGGAAAACACTGAAGCTTTCTTT.

This clonotype turned up a few times. The chain uses TRBV5-1 and TRBJ2-5, with D perhaps matching TRBD1 (5 bases). The CDR3 is 17 amino acids. The V end lost 0 bases, the J end lost 2 bases, and 17 bases lay between the germline ends. Germline-derived CDR1 and CDR2 are SGHRS and YFSETQ. The CDR3 DNA reads as TGCGCCAGCAGCTTGGATTGGGGCAGAGTGCTTCAAGAGACCCAGTACTTC. Its protein product is CASSLDWGRVLQETQYF.